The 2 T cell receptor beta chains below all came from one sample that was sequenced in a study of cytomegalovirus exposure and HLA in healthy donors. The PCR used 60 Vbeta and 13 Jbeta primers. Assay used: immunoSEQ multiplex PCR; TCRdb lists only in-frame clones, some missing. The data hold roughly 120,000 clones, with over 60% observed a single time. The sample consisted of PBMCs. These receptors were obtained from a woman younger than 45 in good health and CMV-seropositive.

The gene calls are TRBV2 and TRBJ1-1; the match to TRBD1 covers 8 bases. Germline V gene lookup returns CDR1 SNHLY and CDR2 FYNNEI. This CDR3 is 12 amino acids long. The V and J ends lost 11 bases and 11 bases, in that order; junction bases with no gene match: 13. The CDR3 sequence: CASETGDSSAFF. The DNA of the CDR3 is TGTGCCTCAGAGACAGGGGACTCGTCGGCTTTCTTT. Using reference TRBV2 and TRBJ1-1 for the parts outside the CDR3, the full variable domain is EPEVTQTPSHQVTQMGQEVILRCVPISNHLYFYWYRQILGQKVEFLVSFYNNEISEKSEIFDDQFSVERPDGSNFTLKIRSTKLEDSAMYFCASETGDSSAFFGQGTRLTVV.

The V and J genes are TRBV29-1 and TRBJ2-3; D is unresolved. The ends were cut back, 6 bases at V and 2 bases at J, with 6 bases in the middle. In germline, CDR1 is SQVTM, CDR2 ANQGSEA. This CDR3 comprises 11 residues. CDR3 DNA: TGCAGCGTGGGCTTCACAGATACGCAGTATTTT. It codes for CSVGFTDTQYF.